Here is one T cell receptor beta chain with its context. The data are from a study of blood T cell repertoires in COVID-19. Enrollees, about 18 to 100 years old, lived in 24 US areas. The method was immunoSEQ multiplex PCR; TCRdb's version includes in-frame clones alone and lacks a portion of them. Counted here are about 270,000 clones, about 87% occurring once; the ten biggest clones make up about 3%. In germline, CDR1 is SGHTA, CDR2 FQGNSA. Losses at the gene ends were 3 bases for V and 4 bases for J; bases not matched to a gene: 8. The CDR3 spans 16 residues. The TCR was taken from a woman between 50 and 59 years old who had recovered from COVID-19. Input material: PBMCs or T cells enriched from blood (not recorded which). The genes are TRBV7-2 and TRBJ2-1, with 8 bases identical to TRBD1. CDR3 nucleotide sequence: TGTGCCAGCAGCTTTACCGGGACAGGACAATACAATGAGCAGTTCTTC. Amino acids: CASSFTGTGQYNEQFF.